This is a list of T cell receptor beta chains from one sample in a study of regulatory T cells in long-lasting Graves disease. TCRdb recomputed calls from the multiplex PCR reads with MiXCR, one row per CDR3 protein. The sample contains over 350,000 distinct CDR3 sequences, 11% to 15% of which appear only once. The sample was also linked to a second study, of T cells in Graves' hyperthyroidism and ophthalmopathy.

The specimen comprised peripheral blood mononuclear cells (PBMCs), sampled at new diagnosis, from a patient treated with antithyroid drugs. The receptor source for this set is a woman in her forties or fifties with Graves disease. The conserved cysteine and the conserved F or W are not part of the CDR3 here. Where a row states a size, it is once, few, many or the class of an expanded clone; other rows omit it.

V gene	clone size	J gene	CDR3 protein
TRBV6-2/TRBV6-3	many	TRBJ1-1	ASREPGQMNTEAF
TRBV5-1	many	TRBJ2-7	ASGERATGSYEQY
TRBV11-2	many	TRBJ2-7	ASSNFLGEQGTYEQY
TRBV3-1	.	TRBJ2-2	ASSQVRANTGELF
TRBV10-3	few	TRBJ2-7	AISEYGGSGSEQY
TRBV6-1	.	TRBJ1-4	ASGGWQGSTNEKLF
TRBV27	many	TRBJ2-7	ASSPGLGLVSYEQY
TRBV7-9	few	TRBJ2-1	AGSPNSDEQF
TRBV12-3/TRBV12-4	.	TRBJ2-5	ASSLLAGGGSQY
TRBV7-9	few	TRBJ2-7	ASSLSTVSYEQY
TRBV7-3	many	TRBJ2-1	ASSLKPSTSGSHNEQF
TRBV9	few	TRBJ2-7	ASSEGAGDSYEQY
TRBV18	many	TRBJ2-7	ASSPPGLAGLYEQY
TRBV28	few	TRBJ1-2	ASSLYANANYGYT
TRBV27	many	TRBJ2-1	ASSQIGSTLNNEQF
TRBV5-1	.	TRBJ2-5	ASSLERDVKTQY
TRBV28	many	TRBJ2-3	ASSPEAGVRADTQY
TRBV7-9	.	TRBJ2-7	ASSPGTLMTYGQY
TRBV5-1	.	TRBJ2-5	ASSRQGAEETQY
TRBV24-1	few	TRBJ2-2	ATSDTWTANTGELF
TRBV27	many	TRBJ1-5	ASSSSASWPQH
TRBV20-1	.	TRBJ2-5	SARDGSSGRLETQY
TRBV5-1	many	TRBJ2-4	ASSLGPSLEPNQY
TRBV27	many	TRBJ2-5	ASSPIPPTRETQY
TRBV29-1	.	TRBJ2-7	SANRLAGALHEQY
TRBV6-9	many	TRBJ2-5	ASSYLLAGGETQY